These 25 T cell receptor beta chains share one sample of origin, sequenced in a study of response to subunit inactivated influenza vaccine. TCRdb processed the RT-PCR reads anew with MiXCR; each CDR3 protein has one entry. There are roughly 570,000 distinct CDR3 sequences in the sample; about 15% occur only once, and around 10% lies in the top ten. Sequences were derived from PBMCs from blood, sampled roughly 12 days after vaccination. The receptor set was obtained from a man aged 45-60 years who received an inactivated influenza vaccine.

This clonotype was picked up a small number of times. This chain links TRBV14 with TRBJ1-2; D remains ambiguous. Germline V CDR1 and CDR2: SGHDN, FVKESK. Trimming cost V 3 bases and J 2 bases, with 7 bases left between them. This CDR3 comprises 13 residues. The CDR3 DNA follows: TGTGCCAGCAGCCACACCGGGAACTATGGCTACACCTTC. Its translation: CASSHTGNYGYTF.

The sample holds many counts of this clonotype. The rearrangement uses TRBV7-8 and TRBJ2-6; 8 bases align to TRBD1. The CDR3 sequence is 18 residues long. V gave up 3 bases and J gave up 0 bases; unmatched junction bases: 7. Per germline, CDR1 SGHVS and CDR2 FQNEAQ. The CDR3: CASSFTGGSYSGANVLTF. In DNA form, the CDR3 reads TGTGCCAGCAGCTTTACAGGGGGTAGTTACTCTGGGGCCAACGTCCTGACTTTC.

The chain has TRBV7-9 and TRBJ2-7; D gene unclear. V was clipped by 5 bases and J by 6 bases, with 11 bases between them. This CDR3 has 12 amino acids. Germline CDR1 and CDR2: SEHNR and FQNEAQ (reference sequence). The DNA of the CDR3 is TGTGCCAGCAGCCGGAATGTCCTCGAGCAGTACTTC. It encodes CASSRNVLEQYF.

V gene TRBV6-2 or TRBV6-3 combines with J gene TRBJ2-7, with unresolved D. This CDR3 spans 10 amino acids. Germline V gives CDR1 MNHEY, CDR2 SVGEGT. V dropped 8 bases and J dropped 6 bases, with 8 bases sitting between them. The CDR3 region is CASGRGEQYF. The CDR3 nucleotides read TGTGCCAGCGGCAGAGGCGAGCAGTACTTC.

This clonotype appeared a few times. V and J are TRBV7-9 and TRBJ2-6; 8 nucleotides align to TRBD2. Germline-derived CDR1 and CDR2 are SEHNR and FQNEAQ (reference sequence). The CDR3 length is 15 residues. V dropped 4 bases and J dropped 4; count of bases not matched to a gene: 3. The CDR3 spells CASSSAGVGANVLTF. The CDR3 DNA follows: TGTGCCAGCAGCTCAGCGGGAGTGGGGGCCAACGTCCTGACTTTC.

In this sample, this clonotype turned up a few times. The chain uses TRBV20-1 and TRBJ2-7, with a tentative D call TRBD2 (6 bases). The germline V and J ends were trimmed by 1 base and 5 bases, with 18 bases remaining between them. The germline V gene has CDR1 DFQATT and CDR2 SNEGSKA (reference sequence). The CDR3 is 15 residues long. For the CDR3, the DNA is TGCAGTGCTAGAGCGATGGGGAGGAACGGGGACGAGCAGTACTTC. Translation: CSARAMGRNGDEQYF.

This clonotype appeared many times. The chain carries TRBV5-1 and TRBJ2-7, with D hard to call. Germline loops: CDR1 SGHRS, CDR2 YFSETQ. The CDR3 loop spans 15 amino acids. Between the trimmed V and J ends, which lost 0 bases and 1 base, there was a span of 11 bases. The CDR3, as DNA: TGCGCCAGCAGCTTGGCCCCCTGGAGTTCCTACGAGCAGTACTTC. It specifies CASSLAPWSSYEQYF.

This clonotype was seen only a few times. The V and J genes are TRBV6-2 or TRBV6-3 and TRBJ2-3, with D perhaps matching TRBD1 (5 bases). Trimming removed 10 bases from V and 1 base from J, with 15 bases in between. This CDR3 contains 14 residues. Germline V gives CDR1 MNHEY, CDR2 SVGEGT. The CDR3, as DNA: TGTGCCATCGGAAGACAGACCCGCACAGATACGCAGTATTTT. It specifies CAIGRQTRTDTQYF.

This clonotype was detected a few times. The chain employs TRBV7-2 and TRBJ2-1, with 8 bases matching TRBD2. Trimming at V came to 2 bases and at J to 9 bases, leaving 9 bases not matched to a gene. Germline V lookup: CDR1 SGHTA, CDR2 FQGNSA. The CDR3 has 15 residues. The CDR3 spells CASSLSQGLVSEQFF. The CDR3 bases are TGTGCCAGCAGCTTATCTCAGGGACTAGTAAGTGAGCAGTTCTTC.

This clonotype has a count of ten or more. The chain joins TRBV2 to TRBJ2-3; D remains ambiguous. V dropped 8 bases and J dropped 5 bases, with 8 bases sitting between them. This CDR3 has 11 residues. From germline, CDR1 is SNHLY and CDR2 FYNNEI. CDR3 sequence reads: CASLTGDTQYF. The CDR3 nucleotides are TGTGCCAGCCTTACCGGAGATACGCAGTATTTT.

This clonotype was seen more than once but under ten times. The chain employs TRBV29-1 and TRBJ1-1, with D uncertain. There are 13 residues in the CDR3. V lost 5 bases and J lost 4, with 14 bases in between. From germline, CDR1 is SQVTM and CDR2 ANQGSEA. In DNA, the CDR3 is TGCAGCGTTAGTGGGCGATTGGGCACTGAAGCTTTCTTT. As protein: CSVSGRLGTEAFF.

This clonotype has just a few counts. The chain carries TRBV10-3 and TRBJ1-2, with TRBD1 as a possible D gene (6 bases). The CDR3 totals 14 residues. CDR1 and CDR2 (germline): ENHRY, SYGVKD. Trimming cost V 3 bases and J 5 bases, with 13 bases left between them. The CDR3 loop reads CAISDRGRNYGYTF. The DNA for the CDR3 is TGTGCCATCAGTGACAGGGGCCGAAATTATGGCTACACCTTC.

V is TRBV4-1 and J is TRBJ1-2; 10 bases are a match to TRBD1. The germline V gene encodes CDR1 MGHRA and CDR2 YSYEKL. This CDR3 spans 19 amino acids. Trimming cost V 0 bases and J 2 bases; bases outside gene matches: 12. Here the CDR3 reads CASSQELGGQGMKNYGYTF. The CDR3 coding sequence is TGCGCCAGCAGCCAAGAATTGGGGGGACAGGGGATGAAAAACTATGGCTACACCTTC.

As to this clonotype: A much larger clonotype is one base distant, so this may be a read error. The rearrangement uses TRBV29-1 and TRBJ2-7; possible D gene TRBD1, 6 bases. Germline V gives CDR1 SQVTM, CDR2 ANQGSEA. Trimming left V 0 bases short and J 3 bases short, with 9 bases between. The CDR3 consists of 13 residues. The CDR3 loop reads CSVEDRGCYEQYF. The CDR3 DNA sequence: TGCAGCGTTGAAGACAGGGGTTGCTACGAGCAGTACTTC.

The V gene is TRBV5-5, the J gene TRBJ2-3; unclear D gene. V shed 1 base and J shed 6 bases, with 12 bases lying between them. Germline V gene lookup returns CDR1 SGHKS and CDR2 YYEKEE (reference sequence). This CDR3 region has 14 residues. The CDR3 bases are TGTGCCAGCAGCTTGCAGGTTGGTGAGGATACGCAGTATTTT. This encodes CASSLQVGEDTQYF.

The rearrangement links TRBV9 to TRBJ2-3; D is perhaps TRBD2 (6 bases). Looked up from germline, CDR1 is SGDLS and CDR2 is YYNGEE. This CDR3 region has 17 residues. Trimming stripped 0 bases from V and 0 bases from J, with 14 bases between. The CDR3: CASSVEWDFSSTDTQYF. CDR3 DNA sequence: TGTGCCAGCAGCGTAGAATGGGACTTCTCTAGCACAGATACGCAGTATTTT.

There are many counts of this clonotype. The chain employs TRBV7-9 and TRBJ2-7; D could derive from TRBD1 or TRBD2 (5 bases each). This CDR3 has 14 residues. Trimming shortened V by 5 bases and J by 6 bases, and 17 bases separated the two germline ends. Germline loops: CDR1 SEHNR, CDR2 FQNEAQ (reference sequence). CDR3 residues: CASSEPGTASEQYF. DNA of the CDR3: TGTGCCAGCAGCGAACCCGGGACGGCCAGCGAGCAGTACTTC.

The V gene is TRBV6-1, the J gene TRBJ2-2; TRBD2 matches at 7 bases. The CDR3 runs 15 residues. The V segment lost 4 bases and the J segment 6 bases; nucleotides outside the gene matches: 8. Germline assignment: CDR1 MNHNS and CDR2 SASEGT. The CDR3 spells CASSARTRRAGELFF. The DNA for the CDR3 is TGTGCCAGCAGTGCTCGGACTAGACGGGCCGGGGAGCTGTTTTTT.

The chain joins TRBV5-1 to TRBJ2-7; tentatively, D is TRBD1 (6 bases). The length of the CDR3 is 14 residues. V was cut by 3 bases and J by 3 bases, with 13 bases left in between. Germline values: CDR1 SGHRS, CDR2 YFSETQ. The CDR3 reads CASSSAGTSYEQYF. The CDR3 nucleotides read TGCGCCAGCAGCTCCGCCGGGACAAGCTACGAGCAGTACTTC.

There are a few counts of this clonotype. The gene calls are TRBV4-3 and TRBJ2-7; D not certain. CDR1 is LGHNA, CDR2 YSLEER, per germline. CDR3 length equals 14 residues. Trimming shortened V by 0 bases and J by 7 bases, and 13 bases separated the two germline ends. CDR3 sequence reads: CASSQDRWAREQYF. CDR3 nucleotide sequence: TGCGCCAGCAGCCAAGATCGATGGGCGAGGGAGCAGTACTTC.

This chain uses TRBV20-1 with TRBJ2-7, with no clear D. The germline V gene has CDR1 DFQATT and CDR2 SNEGSKA (reference sequence). V gave up 3 bases and J gave up 5 bases, with 5 bases separating them. The CDR3 is 10 amino acids. The CDR3 reads CSASKDEQYF. CDR3 nucleotide sequence: TGCAGTGCTAGTAAGGACGAGCAGTACTTC.

This chain links TRBV3-1 with TRBJ2-3, with 12 positions matching TRBD2. Germline CDR1 LGHDT, CDR2 YNNKEL (reference sequence). The CDR3 has 18 residues. J lost 4 bases, V lost 3 bases, and 11 bases had no gene match. CDR3 DNA: TGTGCCAGCAGCCATGCCTTACGGCTAGCGGGGGGGCCAGATACGCAGTATTTT. It yields the protein CASSHALRLAGGPDTQYF.

Only a few counts were recorded for this clonotype. The chain combines TRBV6-5 with TRBJ2-3; 7 nucleotides line up with TRBD1. Per the germline V gene, CDR1 is MNHEY and CDR2 is SVGAGI. V was clipped by 0 bases and J by 4 bases; unmatched bases: 7. CDR3 size: 16 residues. In DNA, the CDR3 is TGTGCCAGCAGTTACTCTCCAGACAGGGTGCCAGATACGCAGTATTTT. Residues: CASSYSPDRVPDTQYF.

This chain uses TRBV6-1 with TRBJ1-5, with 9 bases lining up with TRBD1. The germline CDR1 and CDR2 sequences are MNHNS and SASEGT. The V segment lost 7 bases and the J segment 4 bases; nucleotides outside the gene matches: 11. The CDR3 covers 16 residues. The CDR3 bases are TGTGCCAGCAATAAGTTTTCCGGACAGGGGAATCAGCCCCAGCATTTT. Translated: CASNKFSGQGNQPQHF.

This clonotype was counted at least ten times. The chain has TRBV9 and TRBJ2-1; D could derive from TRBD1 or TRBD2 (6 bases each). This CDR3 region has 16 residues. Trimming removed 7 bases from V and 5 bases from J, with 22 bases in between. Germline loops: CDR1 SGDLS, CDR2 YYNGEE. Written as DNA, the CDR3 is TGTGCCAGCTCGATCGGAGGGCAGGGGTCGAACAATGAGCAGTTCTTC. Translation: CASSIGGQGSNNEQFF.